This T cell receptor (beta chain) was recovered during a study of blood T cell repertoires in COVID-19. Study in general: PBMCs, B-cell-depleted T cells, or T cells provided the cDNA or gDNA that made up the material.

Looked up from germline, CDR1 is LNHDA and CDR2 is SQIVND (reference sequence). V shed 3 bases and J 5 bases; nucleotides not matched to a gene: 6. The CDR3 spans 15 residues. Per the study methods: Amplification from reference gene primers served as the basis for estimated nucleated cell counts. TCRdb's copy holds only in-frame clones and misses some; the assay was immunoSEQ multiplex PCR. V, J and clone size derive from that table, while D and trimming were established from the DNA sequence. The table lists approximately 130,000 clones, around 77% of them singletons. The receptor's source is a human donor in a cohort sampled during active COVID-19. What was sequenced was peripheral blood. The chain combines TRBV19 with TRBJ2-7; TRBD2 matches at 11 bases. The CDR3, as DNA: TGTGCCAGTAGTATTAGCGGGAGGGCGCGGCACGAGCAGTACTTC. Protein product: CASSISGRARHEQYF.